These 25 T cell receptor beta chains came from one sample sequenced in a study of blood T cells in healthy people across ages. The second PCR ran about 6 to 12 cycles with a sample-barcoded 5' primer and J-beta primers. MiXCR, run by TCRdb on the 5' RACE reads, gives a single entry per CDR3 protein. Among approximately 940,000 distinct CDR3 sequences listed, about 44% were seen once. Sample: blood. The receptors were gathered from a man between 25 and 39 years old in good health.

This chain joins TRBV6-6 and TRBJ2-2; the match to TRBD1 covers 11 bases. The CDR3 is 16 amino acids. With V trimmed by 6 bases and J by 4 bases, 7 bases remained unmatched. The germline V gene has CDR1 MNHNY and CDR2 SVGAGI (reference sequence). CDR3 protein: CASRRGQGVTTGELFF. CDR3 coding DNA: TGTGCCAGCAGGCGGGGACAGGGGGTAACCACCGGGGAGCTGTTTTTT.

This clonotype appeared many times. The rearrangement uses TRBV3-1 and TRBJ2-7; no clear D. CDR3 size: 12 residues. Germline CDR1 is LGHDT and CDR2 is YNNKEL (reference sequence). Trimming took off 2 bases at V and 0 bases at J, with 2 bases between the two ends. CDR3 protein: CASSQFSYEQYF. The DNA of the CDR3 is TGTGCCAGCAGCCAATTCTCCTACGAGCAGTACTTC.

The chain has TRBV20-1 and TRBJ1-2; D gene unclear. CDR3 length: 15 residues. The germline gives CDR1 DFQATT, CDR2 SNEGSKA (reference sequence). V lost 1 base and J lost 2, with 14 bases in between. The CDR3 protein is CSARGVWEGNYGYTF. The CDR3 DNA reads as TGCAGTGCTAGAGGCGTTTGGGAAGGGAACTATGGCTACACCTTC.

This clonotype appeared once. CDR3 sequence: CASSTGASQPQHF. In DNA, the CDR3 is TGTGCCAGCAGTACAGGGGCAAGCCAGCCCCAGCATTTT. The chain is built from TRBV6-5 and TRBJ1-5; 7 positions agree with TRBD1. The CDR3 has 13 amino acids. Trimming removed 5 bases from V and 7 bases from J; junction bases left unmatched: 5. Looked up from germline, CDR1 is MNHEY and CDR2 is SVGAGI.

Of note for this clonotype: The germline gene is not matched at one end of the junction; a read error may be the cause. The chain links TRBV7-7 to TRBJ2-5; TRBD2 aligns across 7 bases. Germline assignment: CDR1 SSHAT and CDR2 FNYEAQ (reference sequence). The length of the CDR3 is 15 residues. The CDR3 spells CASSAGLSNQETQYF. DNA of the CDR3: TGTGCTAGCAGCGCGGGACTATCCAATCAAGAGACCCAGTACTTC.

J is TRBJ2-1 and V is TRBV5-1; 7 bases map to TRBD1. V gave up 3 bases and J gave up 3 bases; unmatched junction bases: 9. CDR3 size: 16 residues. Per germline, CDR1 SGHRS and CDR2 YFSETQ. Written as DNA, the CDR3 is TGCGCCAGCAGCTCCCAGACAGGGTCAATCTACAATGAGCAGTTCTTC. The encoded protein is CASSSQTGSIYNEQFF.

Written as DNA, the CDR3 is TGTGCCAGCAGTGACCCCCTTCGGCTAGCGGGGAGCTCCTACAATGAGCAGTTCTTC. Translating it yields CASSDPLRLAGSSYNEQFF. This rearrangement joins TRBV6-4 to TRBJ2-1, with TRBD2 matching 9 bases. This CDR3 contains 19 residues. Trimming removed 2 bases from V and 0 bases from J; junction bases left unmatched: 11. Per the germline V gene, CDR1 is MRHNA and CDR2 is SNTAGT.

The CDR3 sequence is CASSGGTKNQPQHF. CDR3 nucleotides: TGTGCCAGCAGTGGAGGGACGAAGAATCAGCCCCAGCATTTT. This chain links TRBV6-2 or TRBV6-3 with TRBJ1-5; maybe TRBD1 (5 bases). The CDR3 is 14 residues long. From germline, CDR1 is MNHEY and CDR2 SVGEGT. The V gene lost 5 bases and the J gene lost 4 bases, with 12 bases spanning the gap.

This clonotype was picked up one time. The chain has TRBV6-6 and TRBJ1-4, with a possible D match to TRBD1 (6 bases). Per germline, CDR1 MNHNY and CDR2 SVGAGI (reference sequence). V gave up 2 bases and J gave up 8 bases, with 12 bases separating them. There are 14 residues in the CDR3. Written as DNA, the CDR3 is TGTGCCAGCAGTTACGGGGGGCCTGGGGAAAAACTGTTTTTT. Encoded protein: CASSYGGPGEKLFF.

This clonotype was counted a few times. The chain combines TRBV20-1 with TRBJ1-1; D is uncertain. V was trimmed by 3 bases and J by 0 bases, leaving 8 bases between them. The CDR3 consists of 13 residues. CDR1 and CDR2 (germline): DFQATT, SNEGSKA (reference sequence). The chain's CDR3 is CSASASLNTEAFF. Written as DNA, the CDR3 is TGCAGTGCTAGTGCCAGCTTGAACACTGAAGCTTTCTTT.

At least ten counts were recorded for this clonotype. The genes are TRBV27 and TRBJ2-5; a weak D match, TRBD2 (5 bases). The CDR3 sequence is 13 residues long. V gave up 1 base and J gave up 4 bases, with 7 bases separating them. Germline CDR1 and CDR2: MNHEY and SMNVEV (reference sequence). As DNA, the CDR3 is TGTGCCAGCAGTTTATTCGGAGGAGAGACCCAGTACTTC. Its translation: CASSLFGGETQYF.

The rearrangement links TRBV28 to TRBJ1-1; D remains unclear. The CDR3 is made up of 12 amino acids. The ends were cut back, 8 bases at V and 1 base at J, with 8 bases in the middle. Germline CDR1 MDHEN, CDR2 SYDVKM. CDR3 nucleotides: TGTGCCAGCCGATCCCCGAACACTGAAGCTTTCTTT. Its translation is CASRSPNTEAFF.

There are a few counts of this clonotype. CDR3 in amino acids: CASSQERAGGYNEQFF. The CDR3 DNA reads TGTGCCAGCAGCCAAGAACGGGCGGGGGGTTACAATGAGCAGTTCTTC. The chain joins TRBV4-2 to TRBJ2-1; the match to TRBD2 covers 8 bases. After removal of 0 bases from V and 4 bases from J, the junction contained 5 bases not matched to a gene. Germline lookup yields CDR1 LGHNA and CDR2 YNFKEQ. The CDR3 covers 16 residues.

This rearrangement joins TRBV21-1 to TRBJ2-7; the table's D call TRBD1 went unverified against the DNA. TRBV21-1 is a pseudogene locus. CDR3 length: 16 residues. The CDR3 spells CASSKKEGTGLSEQYF. DNA of the CDR3: TGTGCCAGCAGCAAGAAAGAAGGGACAGGGCTCTCCGAGCAGTACTTC.

This clonotype was observed many times. The CDR3 region is CASTTLLSAAYGYTF. DNA for the CDR3: TGTGCCAGCACCACCCTTTTAAGTGCGGCCTATGGCTACACCTTC. This rearrangement joins TRBV12-3 or TRBV12-4 to TRBJ1-2; D remains unclear. V lost 7 bases to trimming and J lost 4 bases, with 19 bases between them. The CDR3 length is 15 residues.

This clonotype was counted only a few times. V gene TRBV10-3 combines with J gene TRBJ2-5; 10 nucleotides line up with TRBD1. The CDR3 is 15 amino acids. Trimming cost V 6 bases and J 0 bases; bases outside gene matches: 4. Germline V gene sequence: CDR1 ENHRY, CDR2 SYGVKD. As DNA, the CDR3 is TGTGCCATCAGAAGGACAGGGGGGGACCAAGAGACCCAGTACTTC. Translation: CAIRRTGGDQETQYF.

There are many counts of this clonotype. This sequence joins TRBV7-2 and TRBJ2-3; no reliable D call. This CDR3 comprises 11 residues. Trimming cost V 5 bases and J 4 bases, with 4 bases left between them. The V gene's germline CDR1 is SGHTA and CDR2 FQGNSA. This CDR3 reads CASSPADTQYF. CDR3 DNA: TGTGCCAGCAGCCCCGCAGATACGCAGTATTTT.

The rearrangement links TRBV20-1 to TRBJ1-1; D unclear. Trimming took 0 bases from V and 1 from J, leaving 12 bases between them. CDR3 length equals 15 residues. The V gene's germline CDR1 is DFQATT and CDR2 SNEGSKA (reference sequence). Here the CDR3 DNA reads TGCAGTGCTAGAGATCCATATATTTCGAACACTGAAGCTTTCTTT. This encodes CSARDPYISNTEAFF.

This clonotype was counted a few times. This chain links TRBV4-1 with TRBJ1-5; 9 nucleotides agree with TRBD1. This CDR3 is built from 15 residues. V shed 2 bases, J shed 7 bases, and the junction held 6 bases outside the gene matches. Germline-derived CDR1 and CDR2 are MGHRA and YSYEKL. The CDR3 DNA reads TGCGCCAGCAGCCAAACCGGGACAGGGTTCCAGCCCCAGCATTTT. Encoded protein: CASSQTGTGFQPQHF.

This clonotype was picked up a small number of times. This sequence joins TRBV29-1 and TRBJ1-5, with D perhaps matching TRBD1 (6 bases). V lost 6 bases and J lost 7, with 16 bases in between. The CDR3 has 13 amino acids. Germline CDR1 and CDR2: SQVTM and ANQGSEA. The CDR3 bases are TGCAGCGTCGACACAGGGATGGGGCAGCCCCAGCATTTT. Translating gives CSVDTGMGQPQHF.

The rearrangement uses TRBV5-1 and TRBJ2-2, with TRBD1 matching over 7 bases. The CDR3 loop spans 16 amino acids. V shed 2 bases, J shed 1 base, and the junction held 5 bases outside the gene matches. Germline assignment: CDR1 SGHRS and CDR2 YFSETQ. The CDR3 DNA sequence: TGCGCCAGCAGCTTCGACAGGGCCTGGAACACCGGGGAGCTGTTTTTT. It specifies CASSFDRAWNTGELFF.

V usage is TRBV9 and J usage is TRBJ2-7; a possible D gene is TRBD2 (5 bases). This CDR3 is 14 amino acids long. V lost 0 bases, J lost 2 bases, and 9 bases lay in between. From germline, CDR1 is SGDLS and CDR2 YYNGEE. This chain's CDR3 is CASSVGLAAYEQYF. Written as DNA, the CDR3 is TGTGCCAGCAGCGTAGGGCTAGCCGCCTACGAGCAGTACTTC.

In the case of this clonotype: Germline is not matched at one junction end, which may reflect a read error. This chain uses TRBV3-1 with TRBJ1-3; D is unresolved. This CDR3 comprises 15 residues. Germline CDR1 is LGHDT and CDR2 is YNNKEL (reference sequence). CDR3 in amino acids: CASSPGSFSGNTTYF. CDR3 DNA sequence: TGTGCCAGCAGCCCTGGCAGCTTCTCTGGAAACACCACATATTTT.

This clonotype appeared a single time. The chain is built from TRBV3-1 and TRBJ2-1, with 8 bases matching TRBD2. Germline V gene data show CDR1 as LGHDT and CDR2 as YNNKEL (reference sequence). The CDR3 is 17 residues long. The V segment lost 0 bases and the J segment 3 bases; nucleotides outside the gene matches: 7. CDR3 bases: TGTGCCAGCAGCCAAGAAAAAGCACTAGCGGTCTACAATGAGCAGTTCTTC. This translates into CASSQEKALAVYNEQFF.

This rearrangement joins TRBV7-2 to TRBJ2-7; D call uncertain. The CDR3 covers 14 residues. V lost 4 bases to trimming and J lost 4 bases, with 14 bases between them. Germline V lookup: CDR1 SGHTA, CDR2 FQGNSA. CDR3 sequence reads: CASSSMGTQYEQYF. In nucleotides, the CDR3 is TGTGCCAGCAGCTCCATGGGTACACAATACGAGCAGTACTTC.